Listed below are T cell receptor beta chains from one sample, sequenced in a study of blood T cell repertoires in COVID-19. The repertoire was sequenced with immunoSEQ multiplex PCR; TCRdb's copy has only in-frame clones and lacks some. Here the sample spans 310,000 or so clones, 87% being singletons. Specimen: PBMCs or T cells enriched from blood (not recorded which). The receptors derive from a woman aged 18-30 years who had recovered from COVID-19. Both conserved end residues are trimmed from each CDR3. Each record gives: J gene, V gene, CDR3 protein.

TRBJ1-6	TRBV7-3	ASSLNPSSGALH
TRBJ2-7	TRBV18	ASSPQGRSSYEQY
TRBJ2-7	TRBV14	ASSQPPRAGGYYEQY
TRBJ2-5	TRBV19	ASSPGTDDQETQY
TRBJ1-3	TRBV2	ASRNEGSGQGAAGNTIY
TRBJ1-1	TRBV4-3	ASSQDARWNTEAF
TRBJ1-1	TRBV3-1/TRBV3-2	ASSPYRLRDRVNTEAF
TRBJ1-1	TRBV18	ASSPPRGDTEAF
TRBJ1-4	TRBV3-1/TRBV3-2	ASSQAATGREKLF
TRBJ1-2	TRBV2	ASSYPAGGYT
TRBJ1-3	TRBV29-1	SVVPTGTGNTIY
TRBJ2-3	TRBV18	ASSPLAGTTDTQY
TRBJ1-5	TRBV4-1	ASSQGWTGGEPQH
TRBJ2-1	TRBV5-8	ASSRGRGITKYNEQF
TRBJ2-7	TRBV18	ASSPTPTSGSSEQY
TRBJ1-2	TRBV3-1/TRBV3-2	ASSQNLRRDRVYGYT
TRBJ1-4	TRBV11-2	ASSSRVREEKLF
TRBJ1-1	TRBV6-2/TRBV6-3	ASSYIPGRGRGNTEAF
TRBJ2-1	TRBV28	ASRGGTRSNEQF
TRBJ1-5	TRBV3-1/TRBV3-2	ASSPSIRNQPQH
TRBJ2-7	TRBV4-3	ASSQVVGTYEQY
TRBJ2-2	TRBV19	ASGLAGGIGELF
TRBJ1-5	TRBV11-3	ASSLVEDQAGVNQPQH
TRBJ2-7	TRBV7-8	ASSPGGTLRAGQY
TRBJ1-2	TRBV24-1	ATSASDRGGDYGYT
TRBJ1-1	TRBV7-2	ASSLGEFWDSPMNTEAF
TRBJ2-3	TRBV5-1	ASTGLTDTQY
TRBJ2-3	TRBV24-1	ATSDRGLAGIDTQY
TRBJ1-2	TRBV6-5	ASTSGGQGAYGYT
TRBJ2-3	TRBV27	ASSLQGGGIDTQY
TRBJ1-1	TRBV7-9	ASSTQMNTEAF
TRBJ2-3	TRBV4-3	ASSQDISGGRDTQY
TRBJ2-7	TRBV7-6	ASSLFGGRDNEQY
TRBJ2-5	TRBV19	ASSVDSQETQY
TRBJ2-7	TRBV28	ASRSGTSVDEQY
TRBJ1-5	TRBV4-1	ASSQSGQHANSNQPQH
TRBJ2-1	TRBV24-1	ATSDPPTGEQF
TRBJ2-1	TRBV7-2	ASSSGGDYHPF
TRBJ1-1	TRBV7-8	ASSLVTGPNTEAF
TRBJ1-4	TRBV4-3	ASSQDPTGGEKLF
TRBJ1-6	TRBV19	ASSSTGFGSPLH
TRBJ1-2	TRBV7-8	ASSLRDRGNYGYT
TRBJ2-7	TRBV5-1	ASSPTTGDSYEQY
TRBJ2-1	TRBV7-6	ASSARGTSGYNEQF
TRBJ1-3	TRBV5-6	ASSKGTASNRNTIY
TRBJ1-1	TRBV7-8	ASSSDSLNTEAF
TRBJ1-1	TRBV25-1	ASSVRGSTTEAF
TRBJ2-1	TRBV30	ARDRGTGLHNEQF
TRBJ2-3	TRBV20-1	SASSYETSGPQDTQY
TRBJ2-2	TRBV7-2	ASSPTTGSTGELF
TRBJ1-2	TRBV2	ASRGQGGDGYT
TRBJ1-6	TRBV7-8	ASSLLTGEVSPLH
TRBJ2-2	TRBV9	ASSVSLWEGGPGELF